This is a list of T cell receptor beta chains from one sample in a study of blood T cell repertoires in COVID-19. Here immunoSEQ multiplex PCR was the method, and the copy in TCRdb shows in-frame clones only, minus some. This table holds around 300,000 clones, around 90% found once. The sample consisted of peripheral blood. Receptors originate from a woman in her thirties or forties with COVID-19, enrolled during active disease. CDR3s include the opening cysteine and the closing phenylalanine or tryptophan. D genes are given only for firm matches. Size tells how often a clone was seen (once, few, many) or the class of an expanded clone, and some rows leave it out.

V	size	D	J	length	CDR3	DNA
TRBV4-1	few	TRBD1	TRBJ1-6	15	CASSQTDRGNSPLHF	TGCGCCAGCAGCCAGACGGACAGGGGAAATTCACCCCTCCACTTT
TRBV24-1	.	TRBD1	TRBJ2-5	15	CATSDGTGGQETQYF	TGTGCCACCAGTGACGGGACAGGGGGCCAAGAGACCCAGTACTTC
TRBV7-2	.	.	TRBJ1-4	12	CASGPYNEKLFF	TGTGCCAGCGGGCCCTACAATGAAAAACTGTTTTTT
TRBV7-9	.	.	TRBJ2-4	14	CASRDGDSSNIQYF	TGTGCCAGCAGAGATGGGGACTCCTCAAACATTCAGTACTTC
TRBV7-2	.	.	TRBJ1-5	13	CASSLSHTQPQHF	TGTGCCAGCAGCTTGTCACACACTCAGCCCCAGCATTTT
TRBV6-2/TRBV6-3	few	TRBD2	TRBJ2-1	17	CASSPSSGSFSYNEQFF	TGTGCCAGCAGTCCGTCTAGCGGGAGTTTCTCCTACAATGAGCAGTTCTTC
TRBV28	.	.	TRBJ2-7	16	CAIRRLADSLSYEQYF	TGTGCCATCCGGAGGCTAGCTGATTCCCTCTCCTACGAGCAGTACTTC
TRBV9	.	.	TRBJ2-3	16	CASSVVGGPSTDTQYF	TGTGCCAGCAGCGTAGTAGGGGGACCGTCCACAGATACGCAGTATTTT
TRBV9	.	.	TRBJ2-7	15	CASSVEEWQGYEQYF	TGTGCCAGCAGCGTCGAAGAGTGGCAGGGCTACGAGCAGTACTTC
TRBV7-9	.	.	TRBJ1-4	15	CASSGRGSTNEKLFF	TGTGCCAGCAGCGGAAGAGGTTCAACTAATGAAAAACTGTTTTTT
TRBV5-8	once	.	TRBJ1-1	15	CASSIRTAPNTEAFF	TGTGCCAGCAGCATCCGGACAGCCCCGAACACTGAAGCTTTCTTT
TRBV27	.	.	TRBJ1-1	15	CASSLTAGGNTEAFF	TGTGCCAGCAGTTTAACGGCAGGTGGGAACACTGAAGCTTTCTTT
TRBV10-3	.	.	TRBJ1-1	14	CAINAAGVNTEAFF	TGTGCCATCAATGCGGCAGGGGTGAACACTGAAGCTTTCTTT
TRBV28	.	.	TRBJ1-4	15	CASSPLTATNEKLFF	TGTGCCAGCAGTCCCCTGACTGCAACTAATGAAAAACTGTTTTTT
TRBV3-1/TRBV3-2	.	.	TRBJ2-3	14	CASSLGSWTDTQYF	TGTGCCAGCAGCCTTGGTAGTTGGACAGATACGCAGTATTTT
TRBV5-1	once	.	TRBJ2-6	15	CASSPDTSGANVLTF	TGCGCCAGCAGTCCCGACACCTCTGGGGCCAACGTCCTGACTTTC
TRBV7-2	.	TRBD1	TRBJ2-7	14	CASSFPGQFYEQYF	TGTGCCAGCAGCTTCCCGGGACAGTTCTACGAGCAGTACTTC
TRBV29-1	.	.	TRBJ1-6	14	CSVAFAGDGSPLHF	TGCAGCGTGGCATTTGCAGGGGATGGTTCACCCCTCCACTTT
TRBV19	few	TRBD1	TRBJ1-6	15	CASSDAGTANSPLHF	TGTGCCAGTAGTGACGCCGGGACAGCCAATTCACCCCTCCACTTT
TRBV5-4	.	.	TRBJ1-2	13	CASSSPGVYGYTF	TGTGCCAGCAGCTCACCAGGGGTGTATGGCTACACCTTC
TRBV27	.	TRBD1	TRBJ2-1	14	CASSFDRGKNEQFF	TGTGCCAGCAGTTTTGACAGGGGGAAAAATGAGCAGTTCTTC
TRBV24-1	once	.	TRBJ2-5	16	CATSASEGGPGETQYF	TGTGCCACCAGTGCCTCCGAAGGAGGCCCCGGGGAGACCCAGTACTTC
TRBV29-1	.	.	TRBJ1-1	14	CSVEGLGGVTEAFF	TGCAGCGTGGAGGGGCTAGGCGGAGTCACTGAAGCTTTCTTT
TRBV3-1/TRBV3-2	once	.	TRBJ2-5	18	CASSQDTRVAPFQETQYF	TGTGCCAGCAGCCAAGATACGAGGGTCGCACCCTTCCAAGAGACCCAGTACTTC
TRBV5-1	.	TRBD2	TRBJ2-7	17	CASSLWVAGVSKDEQYF	TGCGCCAGCAGCTTGTGGGTAGCGGGAGTGTCTAAGGACGAGCAGTACTTC
TRBV7-8	.	TRBD2	TRBJ2-2	15	CVSTSGSWSTGELFF	TGTGTCTCGACTAGCGGGTCATGGAGCACCGGGGAGCTGTTTTTT
TRBV5-1	.	TRBD2	TRBJ2-7	17	CASSLLLGGGRAGEQYF	TGCGCCAGCAGCCTCCTCCTGGGGGGCGGGAGGGCGGGGGAGCAGTACTTC
TRBV18	.	.	TRBJ2-1	14	CASSPPPGDNEQFF	TGTGCCAGCTCACCACCGCCAGGGGACAATGAGCAGTTCTTC
TRBV6-5	.	.	TRBJ1-2	15	CASSYADGGLYGYTF	TGTGCCAGCAGTTACGCGGACGGAGGACTCTATGGCTACACCTTC
TRBV7-9	.	.	TRBJ2-7	14	CASSRTVRGYEQYF	TGTGCCAGCAGCAGGACAGTGCGCGGGTACGAGCAGTACTTC
TRBV6-5	.	.	TRBJ1-5	13	CASEVTANQPQHF	TGTGCCAGCGAGGTGACAGCCAATCAGCCCCAGCATTTT
TRBV3-1/TRBV3-2	.	TRBD1	TRBJ1-4	14	CASSRGTGGEKLFF	TGTGCCAGCAGCCGGGGGACAGGGGGTGAAAAACTGTTTTTT
TRBV19	.	.	TRBJ1-1	15	CASQKKSVMNTEAFF	TGTGCCAGCCAGAAAAAGTCAGTAATGAACACTGAAGCTTTCTTT
TRBV20-1	.	TRBD2	TRBJ2-5	16	CSASFWGSGGQETQYF	TGCAGTGCTAGTTTCTGGGGTAGCGGGGGACAAGAGACCCAGTACTTC
TRBV7-2	.	.	TRBJ2-7	16	CASSFPGEDPLGEQYF	TGTGCCAGCAGTTTCCCCGGGGAGGATCCTCTCGGGGAGCAGTACTTC
TRBV19	.	TRBD2	TRBJ2-2	16	CASSTSSGRTTGELFF	TGTGCCAGTAGTACCAGCAGCGGGAGAACCACCGGGGAGCTGTTTTTT
TRBV10-3	.	.	TRBJ1-2	14	CAITGGRDSGGYTF	TGTGCCATCACCGGCGGGAGGGATAGTGGGGGCTACACCTTC
TRBV30	.	.	TRBJ2-2	11	CAGGNTGELFF	TGTGCGGGGGGTAACACCGGGGAGCTGTTTTTT
TRBV28	.	.	TRBJ1-5	15	CASRPPDGVAQPQHF	TGTGCCAGCAGACCCCCGGACGGGGTTGCGCAGCCCCAGCATTTT
TRBV7-2	.	TRBD1	TRBJ1-3	15	CASSFSGTGVYTIYF	TGTGCCAGCAGCTTTTCCGGGACAGGAGTATACACCATATATTTT
TRBV15	.	TRBD2	TRBJ2-1	16	CATSRDRGRLYNEQFF	TGTGCCACCAGCAGAGATCGCGGGAGGCTCTACAATGAGCAGTTCTTC
TRBV5-4	.	.	TRBJ1-2	15	CASSLAPPRDYGYTF	TGTGCCAGCAGCTTGGCTCCTCCGCGGGACTATGGCTACACCTTC
TRBV9	.	TRBD2	TRBJ2-3	22	CASSASRNKLAGGPLSTDTQYF	TGTGCCAGCAGCGCCAGCAGAAACAAACTAGCGGGAGGGCCTCTGAGCACAGATACGCAGTATTTT
TRBV29-1	.	.	TRBJ2-5	15	CSVEDRQLAAKTQYF	TGCAGCGTTGAAGATCGACAACTAGCTGCGAAGACCCAGTACTTC
TRBV7-9	.	TRBD1	TRBJ1-1	16	CASSLISTGDDTEAFF	TGTGCCAGCAGCTTAATCTCCACAGGGGATGACACTGAAGCTTTCTTT
TRBV2	.	TRBD1	TRBJ1-2	15	CASSPQGTGRKGYTF	TGTGCCAGCAGTCCACAAGGGACAGGGAGGAAAGGCTACACCTTC
TRBV19	few	TRBD1	TRBJ2-7	15	CASSLFRTGSVKQYF	TGTGCCAGTAGCTTATTCCGGACAGGGAGTGTTAAGCAGTACTTC
TRBV7-2	.	.	TRBJ1-1	15	CASSLEGLRNTEAFF	TGTGCCAGCAGCTTAGAAGGACTGAGGAACACTGAAGCTTTCTTT
TRBV7-6	.	TRBD2	TRBJ2-1	15	CASTRSGSGYNEQFF	TGTGCCAGCACCAGGAGCGGTAGCGGGTACAATGAGCAGTTCTTC
TRBV6-2/TRBV6-3	once	.	TRBJ2-6	21	CASSYSMVWSREATGANVLTF	TGTGCCAGCAGTTACTCGATGGTATGGTCTCGGGAAGCTACTGGGGCCAACGTCCTGACTTTC
TRBV4-1	.	.	TRBJ1-4	13	CASSPRQNEKLFF	TGCGCCAGCAGCCCTCGACAGAATGAAAAACTGTTTTTT
TRBV3-1/TRBV3-2	few	.	TRBJ1-2	16	CASSQELGVLRYGYTF	TGTGCCAGCAGCCAAGAATTAGGGGTCCTCCGTTATGGCTACACCTTC
TRBV9	.	.	TRBJ1-2	14	CASSVGGLAGGYTF	TGTGCCAGCAGCGTAGGGGGACTGGCGGGAGGCTACACCTTC
TRBV19	.	.	TRBJ2-7	15	CASSVGFQGTYEQYF	TGTGCCAGTAGTGTCGGGTTTCAGGGGACCTACGAGCAGTACTTC
TRBV6-2/TRBV6-3	.	TRBD1	TRBJ2-7	17	CASSYSFGAGGHLEQYF	TGTGCCAGCAGTTACTCGTTTGGCGCAGGGGGCCATCTAGAGCAGTACTTC
TRBV19	.	.	TRBJ2-7	13	CASSSGTPYEQYF	TGTGCCAGTAGCTCCGGGACACCTTACGAGCAGTACTTC
TRBV2	.	TRBD1	TRBJ1-5	15	CASSERTGVGQPQHF	TGTGCCAGCAGTGAGAGAACAGGGGTCGGGCAGCCCCAGCATTTT
TRBV7-2	once	.	TRBJ2-7	15	CASSLAHGVSYEQYF	TGTGCCAGCAGCTTAGCCCATGGAGTCTCCTACGAGCAGTACTTC
TRBV9	once	TRBD1	TRBJ2-3	15	CASSVRQGDTDTQYF	TGTGCCAGCAGCGTACGACAGGGGGACACAGATACGCAGTATTTT
TRBV30	.	.	TRBJ1-2	12	CAWSVSEWGYTF	TGTGCCTGGAGTGTTTCCGAGTGGGGCTACACCTTC